Listed here is a single T cell receptor beta chain. Its cognate antigen has yet to be identified. Base qualities are not recorded, but no much larger clone differs from it by a single base. The sample is drawn from a study of OX40 agonist ivuxolimab in advanced cancers. Study-wide context: Ivuxolimab was an agonistic, fully human IgG2 monoclonal antibody directed against OX40 (CD134), a costimulatory receptor. Intravenous ivuxolimab was administered to patients every 2 weeks at six dose levels: 0.01, 0.1, 0.3, 1.5, 3 and 10 mg/kg. Of the roughly 50 dose-escalation patients, hepatocellular carcinoma was present in about 20, melanoma in roughly 15, renal cell carcinoma in 9 and head and neck cancer in 9. A male proportion of approximately 83% and a mean age of 60 years, ranging from 23 to 79, were recorded for the dose-escalation cohort. Prior anti-PD-1, anti-PD-L1 or anti-CTLA-4 therapy was permitted, and 40% of dose-escalation patients had received checkpoint inhibitors. Partial responses occurred in three dose-escalation patients, of whom one had hepatocellular carcinoma and two had cutaneous melanoma. Peripheral TCRbeta sequencing was intended to test whether TCR sequence diversity was altered and clonal T-cell expansion was caused by ivuxolimab. The paper describes the monotherapy dose-escalation part (N of about 50 patients) of the phase I trial of ivuxolimab.

Study-wide conclusions, independent of this receptor: In the 0.1-3.0 mg/kg groups, partial responders had among the lowest normalized peripheral clonal expansion, particularly in CD8+ T cells. Low levels of normalized T-cell clonal expansion were also seen in some nonresponding patients. After ivuxolimab, CD8+ T cells had more expanded clones than CD4+ T cells on average. At doses of 0.1 to 3.0 mg/kg, clonal expansion of both CD4+ and CD8+ blood T cells was observed from baseline to week 6. The antigen specificity of the peripheral T cells that underwent clonal expansion was not determined.

Genomic DNA was extracted from sorted cells for sequencing of the TCRbeta CDR3 region. TCRbeta CDR3 regions were sequenced using the immunoSEQ Assay. As stored in TCRdb, this immuneACCESS dataset retains in-frame rearrangements with V and J assigned. A fraction of the clones does not appear; measured against another copy, unresolved V genes explain less than half of the discrepancy, and the remainder lacks a known reason. A total of roughly 40,000 clones appear in this sample, 88% of them only once. The ten largest clones add up to around 18% of the sample. The CDR3 has 16 amino acids, counting the end cysteine and phenylalanine. Just CDR3 DNA is preserved here, 48 bases in frame from base 1. Trimming costs V 4 bases and J 4 bases, and their ends lie 17 bases apart. Reading the germline V gene gives CDR1 MDHEN and CDR2 SYDVKM. Patients with autoimmune disease history or receiving systemic immunosuppression were excluded from the trial. Peripheral blood for TCR sequencing was collected from all dose cohorts at baseline, on cycle 4 day 1, and on cycle 7 day 1. Samples came from an open-label, multicenter, first-in-human phase I dose-escalation trial of ivuxolimab. Adults with locally advanced or metastatic melanoma, renal cell, hepatocellular, or head and neck squamous cell carcinoma were enrolled in the trial. Before TCR sequencing, CD4+ and CD8+ T cells were separately sorted from peripheral blood.

The sequence joins TRBV28 to TRBJ1-3, with the D gene uncertain. This sequence was found in an adult with an advanced solid tumor such as melanoma, head and neck, liver or kidney cancer. The input for sequencing was CD4+ or CD8+ T cells sorted from blood, taken in a trial of the OX40 agonist ivuxolimab. The sequenced DNA is TGTGCCAGCAGTTCCTCCCGGCCAGCTGAAGGAAACACCATATATTTT. Its protein is CASSSSRPAEGNTIYF.